This T cell receptor beta chain came from a study of blood T cell repertoires in COVID-19. Study at large: Samples taken during acute and convalescent COVID-19 were collected in the United States, Italy and Spain.

Using immunoSEQ multiplex PCR, the repertoire was profiled, and TCRdb retains in-frame clones only, with some absent. Here the sample spans over 100,000 clones, 86% being singletons. The sample holds a few counts of this clone. The TCR was taken from a man aged 40-55 years with acute or convalescent COVID-19. Sequencing used peripheral blood.

The DNA for the CDR3 is TGTGCCAGTAAGATACAGGATTCCTCTGGAAACACCATATATTTT. Protein product: CASKIQDSSGNTIYF. The rearrangement links TRBV6-5 to TRBJ1-3, with D possibly being TRBD1 (5 bases). V gave up 9 bases and J gave up 0 bases, with 15 bases separating them. This CDR3 is 15 amino acids long. CDR1 is MNHEY and CDR2 is SVGAGI in the germline V gene.